This TCR beta chain was observed in a study of low-dose radiotherapy and immunotherapy resistance in tumors. About the study: Cohort 1 received 0.5 Gy per fraction every 2 weeks, totaling 6.5 Gy.

Alpha and beta chains were covered, as first-strand cDNA relied on TRAV- and TRBV-specific primers. The PCR that amplified TCRs ran for about 20 cycles, relying on a constant-region primer and a V-primer adapter. With in vitro transcription, the isolated mRNA was amplified. Using its own MiXCR run on the reads, TCRdb lists one record per CDR3 protein. The sample has 15,000 to 20,000 distinct CDR3 sequences, under 80% seen once. Ipilimumab, nivolumab, aspirin, low-dose cyclophosphamide and low-dose radiotherapy were administered to donors. V lost 2 bases, J lost 7 bases, and 5 bases stayed unmatched. There are 15 residues in the CDR3.

V usage is TRBV12-3 or TRBV12-4 and J usage is TRBJ2-2; TRBD1 matches 9 bases. This sequence originates from a human donor with advanced metastatic prostate, ovarian, gallbladder or colorectal cancer (not recorded which). This table probably holds off-target reads from a library built for another chain. CDR3 loop: CASSLKGQGDGELFF. The CDR3 region has the DNA TGTGCCAGCAGTTTAAAGGGACAGGGAGACGGGGAGCTGTTTTTT.